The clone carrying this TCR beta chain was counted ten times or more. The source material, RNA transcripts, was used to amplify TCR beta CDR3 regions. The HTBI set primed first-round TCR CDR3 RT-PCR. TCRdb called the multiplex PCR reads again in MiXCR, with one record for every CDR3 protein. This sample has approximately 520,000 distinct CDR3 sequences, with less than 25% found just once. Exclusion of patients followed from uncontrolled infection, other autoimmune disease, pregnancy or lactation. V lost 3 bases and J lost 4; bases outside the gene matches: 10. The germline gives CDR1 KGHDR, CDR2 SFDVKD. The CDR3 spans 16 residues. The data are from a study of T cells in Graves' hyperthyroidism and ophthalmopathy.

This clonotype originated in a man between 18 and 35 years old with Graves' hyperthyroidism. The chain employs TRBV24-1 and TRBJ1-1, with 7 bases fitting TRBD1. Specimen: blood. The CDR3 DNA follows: TGTGCCACCAGTGATGGTAGCCGGACAGGACGCACTGAAGCTTTCTTT. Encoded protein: CATSDGSRTGRTEAFF.